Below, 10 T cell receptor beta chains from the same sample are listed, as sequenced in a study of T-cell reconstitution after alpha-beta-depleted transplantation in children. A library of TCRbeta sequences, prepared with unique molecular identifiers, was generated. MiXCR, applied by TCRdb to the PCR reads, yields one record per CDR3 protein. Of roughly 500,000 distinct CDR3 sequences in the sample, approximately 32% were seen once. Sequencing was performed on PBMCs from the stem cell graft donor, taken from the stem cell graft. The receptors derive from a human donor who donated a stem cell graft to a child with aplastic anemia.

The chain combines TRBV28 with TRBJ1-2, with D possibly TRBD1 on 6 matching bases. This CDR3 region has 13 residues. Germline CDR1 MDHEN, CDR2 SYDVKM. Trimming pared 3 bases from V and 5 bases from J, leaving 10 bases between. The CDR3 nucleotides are TGTGCCAGCAGTTTTACAGGGCCTTATGGCTACACCTTC. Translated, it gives CASSFTGPYGYTF.

This CDR3 is CASSIDATHEQYV. As DNA, the CDR3 is TGTGCCAGCAGCATAGACGCGACCCACGAGCAGTACGTC. The chain has TRBV7-8 and TRBJ2-7; D is unresolved. The CDR3 has 13 amino acids. Germline V gene sequence: CDR1 SGHVS, CDR2 FQNEAQ. The V and J ends lost 5 bases and 5 bases respectively, with 13 bases between them.

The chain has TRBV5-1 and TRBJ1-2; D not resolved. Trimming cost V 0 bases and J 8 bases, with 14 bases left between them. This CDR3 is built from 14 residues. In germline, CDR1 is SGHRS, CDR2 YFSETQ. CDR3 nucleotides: TGCGCCAGCAGCTTGGCGTTGGGTCTTGACGGCTACACCTTC. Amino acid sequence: CASSLALGLDGYTF. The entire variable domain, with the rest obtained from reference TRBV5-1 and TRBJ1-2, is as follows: KAGVTQTPRYLIKTRGQQVTLSCSPISGHRSVSWYQQTPGQGLQFLFEYFSETQRNKGNFPGRFSGRQFSNSRSEMNVSTLELGDSALYLCASSLALGLDGYTFGSGTRLTVV.

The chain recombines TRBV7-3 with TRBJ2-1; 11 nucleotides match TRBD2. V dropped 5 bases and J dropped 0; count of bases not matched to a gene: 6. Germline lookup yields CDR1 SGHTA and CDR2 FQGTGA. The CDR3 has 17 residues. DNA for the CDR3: TGTGCCAGCAGCCGGACTAGCGGGCCCAGCTCCTACAATGAGCAGTTCTTC. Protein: CASSRTSGPSSYNEQFF. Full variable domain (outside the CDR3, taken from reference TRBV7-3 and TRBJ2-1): GAGVSQTPSNKVTEKGKYVELRCDPISGHTALYWYRQSLGQGPEFLIYFQGTGAADDSGLPNDRFFAVRPEGSVSTLKIQRTERGDSAVYLCASSRTSGPSSYNEQFFGPGTRLTVL.

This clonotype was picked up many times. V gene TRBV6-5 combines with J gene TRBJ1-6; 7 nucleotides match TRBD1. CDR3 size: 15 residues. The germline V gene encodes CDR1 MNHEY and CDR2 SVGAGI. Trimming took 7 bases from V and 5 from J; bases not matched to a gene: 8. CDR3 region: CASMGSDRDNSPLHF. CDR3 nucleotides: TGTGCCAGCATGGGGAGCGACAGGGATAATTCACCCCTCCACTTT.

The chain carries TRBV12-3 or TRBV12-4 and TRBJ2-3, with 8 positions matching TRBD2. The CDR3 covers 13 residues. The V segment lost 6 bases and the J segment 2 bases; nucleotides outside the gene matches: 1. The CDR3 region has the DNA TGTGCCAGCAGCGGGAGGGCCACAGATACGCAGTATTTT. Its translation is CASSGRATDTQYF.

This CDR3 reads CASREQTSSYEQYV. The CDR3 nucleotides read TGCGCCAGCAGGGAGCAGACCAGCTCCTACGAGCAGTACGTC. This chain uses TRBV5-1 with TRBJ2-7; D is ambiguous. This CDR3 is built from 14 residues. The V end was cut by 5 bases, the J end by 0 bases, with 12 bases between. Germline CDR1 and CDR2: SGHRS and YFSETQ.

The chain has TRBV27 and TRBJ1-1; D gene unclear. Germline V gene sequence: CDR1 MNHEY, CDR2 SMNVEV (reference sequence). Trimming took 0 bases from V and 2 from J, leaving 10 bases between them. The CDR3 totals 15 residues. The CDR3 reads CASSLSLLPNTEAFF. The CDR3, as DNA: TGTGCCAGCAGTTTATCGTTGTTGCCCAACACTGAAGCTTTCTTT.

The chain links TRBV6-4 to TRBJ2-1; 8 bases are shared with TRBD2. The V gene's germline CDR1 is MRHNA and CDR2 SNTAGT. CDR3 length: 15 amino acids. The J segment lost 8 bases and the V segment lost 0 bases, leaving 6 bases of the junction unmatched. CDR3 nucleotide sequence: TGTGCCAGCAGTGACTCGTCGGGAGGGGGGGATGAGCAGTTCTTC. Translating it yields CASSDSSGGGDEQFF.

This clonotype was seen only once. As DNA, the CDR3 is TGCAGCGTTGACCCAGAAGGGGGGCGGCATAGCAATCAGCCCCAGCATTTT. Translating it yields CSVDPEGGRHSNQPQHF. This chain connects TRBV29-1 to TRBJ1-5, with a possible D match to TRBD1 (6 bases). V lost 3 bases and J lost 0, with 18 bases in between. CDR1 is SQVTM, CDR2 ANQGSEA, per germline. This CDR3 is built from 17 residues.